The present TCR beta chain was sequenced within a study of blood T cell repertoires in COVID-19. Living in 20 to 30 US areas, the participants were between about 18 and 100 years of age. Clones were read by immunoSEQ multiplex PCR, and TCRdb kept only the in-frame ones, dropping some. The table records about 270,000 clones, roughly 85% of them present only once. The germline V and J ends were trimmed by 2 bases and 13 bases, with 17 bases remaining between them. The V gene's germline CDR1 is SEHNR and CDR2 FQNEAQ (reference sequence). The CDR3 has 13 residues. The chain carries TRBV7-9 and TRBJ1-2, with D possibly being TRBD1 (5 bases). Specimen: PBMCs or T cells enriched from blood (not recorded which). The sequence was obtained from a woman aged 45-59 years with acute COVID-19. The chain's CDR3 is CASSLPGEDRGTF. CDR3 coding DNA: TGTGCCAGCAGCTTACCGGGGGAAGACCGGGGCACCTTC.